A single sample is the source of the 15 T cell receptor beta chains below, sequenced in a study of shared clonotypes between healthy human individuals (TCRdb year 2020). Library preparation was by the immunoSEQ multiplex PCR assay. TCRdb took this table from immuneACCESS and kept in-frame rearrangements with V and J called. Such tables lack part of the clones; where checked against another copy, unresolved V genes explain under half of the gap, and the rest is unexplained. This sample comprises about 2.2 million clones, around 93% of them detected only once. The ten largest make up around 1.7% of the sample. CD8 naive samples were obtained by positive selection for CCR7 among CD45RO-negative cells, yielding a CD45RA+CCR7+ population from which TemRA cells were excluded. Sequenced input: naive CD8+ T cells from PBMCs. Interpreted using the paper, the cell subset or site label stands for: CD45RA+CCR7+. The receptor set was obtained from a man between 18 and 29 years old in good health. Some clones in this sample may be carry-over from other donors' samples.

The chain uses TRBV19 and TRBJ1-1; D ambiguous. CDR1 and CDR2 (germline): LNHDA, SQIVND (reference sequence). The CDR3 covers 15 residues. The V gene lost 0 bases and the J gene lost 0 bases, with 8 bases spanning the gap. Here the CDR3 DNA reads TGTGCCAGTAGTATAGAGAAACGGATGAACACTGAAGCTTTCTTT. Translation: CASSIEKRMNTEAFF.

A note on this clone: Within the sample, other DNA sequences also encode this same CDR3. CDR3 nucleotide sequence: TGTGCCAGCAGTTTTGGACCGAACTATGGCTACACCTTC. Translated, it gives CASSFGPNYGYTF. This rearrangement joins TRBV27 to TRBJ1-2; D is undetermined. CDR3 length: 13 residues. Germline loops: CDR1 MNHEY, CDR2 SMNVEV (reference sequence). Trimming took 3 bases from V and 2 from J, leaving 7 bases between them.

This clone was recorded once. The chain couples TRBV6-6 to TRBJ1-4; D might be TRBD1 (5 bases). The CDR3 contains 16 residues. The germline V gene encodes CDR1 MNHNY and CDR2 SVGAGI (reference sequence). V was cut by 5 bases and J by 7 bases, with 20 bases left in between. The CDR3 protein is CASSIQGTVVPEKLFF. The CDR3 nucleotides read TGTGCCAGCAGTATCCAAGGGACGGTAGTTCCTGAAAAACTGTTTTTT.

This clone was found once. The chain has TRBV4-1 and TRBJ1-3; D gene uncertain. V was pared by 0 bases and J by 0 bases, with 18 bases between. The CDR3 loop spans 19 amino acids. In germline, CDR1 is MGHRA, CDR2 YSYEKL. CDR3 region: CASSQDSFTVSSSGNTIYF. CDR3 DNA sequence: TGCGCCAGCAGCCAAGATTCGTTTACGGTTTCAAGCTCTGGAAACACCATATATTTT.

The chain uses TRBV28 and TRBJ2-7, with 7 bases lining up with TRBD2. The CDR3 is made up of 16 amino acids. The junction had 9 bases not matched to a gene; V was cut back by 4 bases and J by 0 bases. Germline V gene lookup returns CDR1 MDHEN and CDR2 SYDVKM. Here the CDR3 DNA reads TGTGCCAGCAGTTCCCTTACTAGCGCCTACTCCTACGAGCAGTACTTC. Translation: CASSSLTSAYSYEQYF.

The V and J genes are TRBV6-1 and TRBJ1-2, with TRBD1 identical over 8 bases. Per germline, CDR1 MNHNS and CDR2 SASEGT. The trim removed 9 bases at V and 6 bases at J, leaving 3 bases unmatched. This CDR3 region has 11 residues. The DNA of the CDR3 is TGTGCCAGATGGACAGGGAATGGCTACACCTTC. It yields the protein CARWTGNGYTF.

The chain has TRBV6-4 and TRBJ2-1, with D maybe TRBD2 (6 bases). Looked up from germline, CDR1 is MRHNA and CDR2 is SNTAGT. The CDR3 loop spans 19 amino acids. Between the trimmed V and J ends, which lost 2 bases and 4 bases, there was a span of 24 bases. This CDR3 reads CASSDPRRDGGTRYNEQFF. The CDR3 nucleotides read TGTGCCAGCAGTGACCCTCGAAGGGATGGTGGGACTCGGTACAATGAGCAGTTCTTC.

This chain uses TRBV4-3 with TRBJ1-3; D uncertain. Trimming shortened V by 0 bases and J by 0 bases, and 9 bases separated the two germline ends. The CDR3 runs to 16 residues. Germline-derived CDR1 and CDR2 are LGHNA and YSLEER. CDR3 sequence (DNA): TGCGCCAGCAGCCAAGATAGGGCGGTCTCTGGAAACACCATATATTTT. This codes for CASSQDRAVSGNTIYF.

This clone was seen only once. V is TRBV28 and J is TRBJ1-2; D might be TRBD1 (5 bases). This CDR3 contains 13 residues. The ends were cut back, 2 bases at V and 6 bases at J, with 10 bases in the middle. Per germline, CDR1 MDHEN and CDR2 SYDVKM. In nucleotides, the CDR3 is TGTGCCAGCAGTTTAACAGGACGAAATGGCTACACCTTC. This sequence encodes CASSLTGRNGYTF.

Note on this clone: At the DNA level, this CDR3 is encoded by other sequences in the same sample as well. The CDR3 nucleotides read TGTGCCAGCAGTTCCCAAGGCAATGAGCAGTTCTTC. Amino acids: CASSSQGNEQFF. The chain joins TRBV27 to TRBJ2-1; D remains unclear. Germline CDR1 MNHEY, CDR2 SMNVEV (reference sequence). V was clipped by 4 bases and J by 6 bases, with 7 bases between them. This CDR3 region has 12 residues.

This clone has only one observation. The CDR3 spells CASSAASGYEQYF. The CDR3 DNA is TGTGCCAGCAGCGCGGCTAGCGGCTACGAGCAGTACTTC. The chain recombines TRBV9 with TRBJ2-7; 7 positions agree with TRBD2. Germline CDR1 and CDR2: SGDLS and YYNGEE. V dropped 3 bases and J dropped 3; count of bases not matched to a gene: 3. There are 13 residues in the CDR3. Complete variable domain (other parts from reference TRBV9 and TRBJ2-7): DSGVTQTPKHLITATGQRVTLRCSPRSGDLSVYWYQQSLDQGLQFLIQYYNGEERAKGNILERFSAQQFPDLHSELNLSSLELGDSALYFCASSAASGYEQYFGPGTRLTVT.

CDR3 sequence reads: CASSWGSNEQFF. The CDR3 nucleotides read TGTGCCAGCAGCTGGGGGAGCAATGAGCAGTTCTTC. The chain employs TRBV5-6 and TRBJ2-1; D possibly uses TRBD1 or TRBD2 (5 bases each). The ends were cut back, 3 bases at V and 6 bases at J, with 7 bases in the middle. Germline V gene data show CDR1 as SGHDT and CDR2 as YYEEEE. CDR3 size: 12 residues.

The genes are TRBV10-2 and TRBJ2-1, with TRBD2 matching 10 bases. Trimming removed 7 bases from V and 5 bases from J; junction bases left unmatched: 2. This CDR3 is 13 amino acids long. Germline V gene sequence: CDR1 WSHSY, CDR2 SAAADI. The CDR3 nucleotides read TGCGCCAGCATAGGGACTAGCGACAATGAGCAGTTCTTC. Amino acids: CASIGTSDNEQFF.

The CDR3 coding sequence is TGTGCCAGCAGCGCGGGTCCAATTACCTATGGCTACACCTTC. As protein: CASSAGPITYGYTF. J is TRBJ1-2 and V is TRBV7-6; D unresolved. The V end lost 5 bases, the J end lost 4 bases, and 14 bases lay between the germline ends. The CDR3 is 14 amino acids. Per germline, CDR1 SGHVS and CDR2 FNYEAQ.

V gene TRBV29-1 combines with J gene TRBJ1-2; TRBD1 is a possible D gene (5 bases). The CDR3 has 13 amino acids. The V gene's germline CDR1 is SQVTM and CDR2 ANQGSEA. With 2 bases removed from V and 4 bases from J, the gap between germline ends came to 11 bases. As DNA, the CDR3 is TGCAGCGTTGAACGTGGGGGAGGCTATGGCTACACCTTC. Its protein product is CSVERGGGYGYTF. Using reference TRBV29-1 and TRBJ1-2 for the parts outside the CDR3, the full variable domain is SAVISQKPSRDICQRGTSLTIQCQVDSQVTMMFWYRQQPGQSLTLIATANQGSEATYESGFVIDKFPISRPNLTFSTLTVSNMSPEDSSIYLCSVERGGGYGYTFGSGTRLTVV.